The entry that follows covers one T cell receptor beta chain sequence. What antigen it recognizes has not been identified. No base-level quality is on record; no much larger clone is a single base apart. CDR3 length: 15 amino acids, cysteine to phenylalanine. The CDR3 DNA has 45 bases and is translated from base 1. Trimming accounts for 3 bases at V and 5 bases at J, while the number of junction bases matched to no gene is 6. For CDR1 and CDR2, the germline V gene lists MDHEN and SYDVKM. Systemically healthy Caucasian individuals from Russia, around 38 in total and aged roughly 6 to 95 years, were included as donors. Each donor gave approximately 10 milliliters of peripheral blood, collected into EDTA-treated Vacutainer tubes. Ficoll-Paque density-gradient centrifugation was used to isolate PBMCs, with at least 6.5 million per sample. Trizol reagent was used to extract total RNA from the PBMCs, yielding at least 5 micrograms per sample. The percentages of naive CD45RAhigh/CD27high T cells were determined by flow cytometry on a PBMC aliquot from every donor.

This specimen belongs to a study of blood T cells in healthy people across ages (dated by TCRdb to about 2015). For the study in its entirety: Template switching captured roughly one uniquely barcoded TCR beta cDNA molecule per two T cells in model experiments. To avoid experimental bias, donors of different ages were randomly spread across the sequencing lanes. For two donors (one aged 18 to 29 and one aged 80 or older), the study analyzed two additional independent replicas of 1 million unique cDNA reads from the same blood draw. Four age groups were formed from the donors: young (average approximately 15 years), middle-aged (around 39), aged (62) and long-lived (roughly 88). Using deep sequencing normalized with unique cDNA molecular identifiers, the study measured how TCR beta repertoire diversity changes with age.

Receptors were amplified or captured by 5' RACE. The instrument given in TCRdb is Illumina HiSeq 2500. The second PCR ran for about 7 to 11 cycles and used a J-beta primer mix along with a sample-barcoded 5' primer. A unique molecular identifier was introduced onto each TCR beta cDNA molecule by a template-switch 5' adaptor carrying 12 random nucleotides. Each sample yielded at least 3 million CDR3-containing paired-end reads. All of the RNA was converted into first-strand cDNA using the Mint cDNA synthesis kit, with a TRBC-specific oligonucleotide serving as the primer. All cDNA was treated with uracil-DNA glycosylase and then went through a first 18-cycle PCR with the universal primers M1SS and BC2_uni_R. Per the authors' processing: Normalization of each sample was performed by random selection of 1 million high-quality reads, each carrying a distinct molecular identifier. Reads with shared molecular identifiers were discarded instead of being binned into consensus sequences. MiTCR, with a Q25 quality threshold and the strictest error-elimination algorithm, was used for CDR3 identification, clonotype clustering and error correction. A nonparametric unseen species model with Euler transformation was used to estimate lower-bound total TCR beta diversity. Using fastp trimming at Q25 and MiXCR clonotype assembly, TCRdb reanalyzed the public sequencing data and kept in-frame beta chains. Duplicate CDR3 protein sequences are folded into a single record with the most common DNA and genes. The V and J calls, along with clone size, are taken from TCRdb and not from the paper's own processing. The table for this sample lists some 690,000 distinct CDR3 sequences; approximately 22% of them were counted only once. 20% to 25% of the sample comes from the top ten.

Summary of the overall study and its limitations: Total diversity estimates from one million sequenced T cells were considered lower bounds and underestimates. A strong correlation was found between observed TCR beta diversity and the percentage of naive T cells measured by flow cytometry. The CMV infection status of donors was not known, potentially confounding age-related changes in expanded clonotypes. Compared with the aged group, the long-lived group had more naive CD4+ T cells, fewer expanded clones and increased TCR diversity, suggesting age selection. Conclusive comparison of naive and antigen-experienced compartments was prevented by the profiling of bulk unsorted PBMCs. Observed TCR beta diversity per million T cells fell roughly linearly with age, and a significant reduction was already apparent by age around 40.

Sequencing was done on a sample of blood. The chain links TRBV28 with TRBJ2-2, and 7 bases in between align with TRBD2. The receptor comes from a man between 65 and 85 years old in good health. The nucleotide sequence is given as TGTGCCAGCAGTTTTCAGGGCGGGAGAACCGGGGAGCTGTTTTTT. Protein translation: CASSFQGGRTGELFF. Reference TRBV28 and TRBJ2-2 proteins supply the regions before and after the CDR3; the full variable domain is: DVKVTQSSRYLVKRTGEKVFLECVQDMDHENMFWYRQDPGLGLRLIYFSYDVKMKEKGDIPEGYSVSREKKERFSLILESASTNQTSMYLCASSFQGGRTGELFFGEGSRLTVL.